Listed below are T cell receptor beta chains from one sample, sequenced in a study of T cell changes during pregnancy in multiple sclerosis. Profiled with immunoSEQ multiplex PCR; TCRdb holds only in-frame clones, not every one. The sample has some 46,000 clones; around 92% are singletons. Sequencing used peripheral blood. The receptor set was obtained from a female donor with multiple sclerosis, enrolled in a pregnancy study. CDR3s include the opening cysteine and the closing phenylalanine or tryptophan. D genes are given only for firm matches. Clone size is shown for a subset of rows, as once, few, many or a class of expanded clone.

v_gene	abundance	j_gene	d_gene	CDR3nt	CDR3aa
TRBV12-5	.	TRBJ2-2	TRBD1	TGTGCTAGTGGTAGACAGGGAAGGGCCGGGGAGCTGTTTTTT	CASGRQGRAGELFF
TRBV4-3	.	TRBJ1-1	.	TGCGCCAGCAGCCAGACAGCTTCATTCAACACTGAAGCTTTCTTT	CASSQTASFNTEAFF
TRBV5-5	few	TRBJ1-5	.	TGTGCCAGCAGCTTGTGGGACGGAGCGGGCCCATCAGGTCAGCCCCAGCATTTT	CASSLWDGAGPSGQPQHF
TRBV5-1	.	TRBJ2-2	.	TGCGCCAGCAGCTTGCTCGGGAACACCGGGGAGCTGTTTTTT	CASSLLGNTGELFF
TRBV7-9	.	TRBJ1-1	.	TGTGCCAGCAGCTTAGAATTAGGACCTGAAGCTTTCTTT	CASSLELGPEAFF
TRBV10-2	.	TRBJ1-2	.	TGCGCCAGCAGGACTTCCACCCAGGGGGGCTACACCTTC	CASRTSTQGGYTF
TRBV2	.	TRBJ2-7	TRBD2	TGTGCCAGCAGTGAACAACTAGCGGGAGGCCACGAGCAGTACTTC	CASSEQLAGGHEQYF
TRBV28	.	TRBJ2-5	TRBD2	TGTGCCAGCAGTTTGTTAACTAGCGGGTACCAAGAGACCCAGTACTTC	CASSLLTSGYQETQYF
TRBV30	.	TRBJ1-3	.	TGTGCCTGGAGCCCCGACGGGAGAAACACCATATATTTT	CAWSPDGRNTIYF
TRBV15	.	TRBJ1-1	TRBD1	TGTGCCACCAGCAGAGAACAGGGGGCAGGAATGAACACTGAAGCTTTCTTT	CATSREQGAGMNTEAFF
TRBV7-2	.	TRBJ2-1	.	TGTGCCAGCAGCTTAGAGGCTTACTATGAGCAGTTCTTC	CASSLEAYYEQFF
TRBV13	.	TRBJ1-1	.	TGTGCCAGCAGCCGAGAGGGGTCTGGGAACACTGAAGCTTTCTTT	CASSREGSGNTEAFF
TRBV5-1	.	TRBJ2-5	TRBD1	TGCGCCAGCAGCTTGGGGGACAGGACCAAAGAGACCCAGTACTTC	CASSLGDRTKETQYF
TRBV9	.	TRBJ2-3	.	TGTGCCAGCAGCGTAGGCGGCGGGAGCACAGATACGCAGTATTTT	CASSVGGGSTDTQYF
TRBV12-5	once	TRBJ2-3	TRBD2	TGTGCTAGTGGTTTGGTTTTTTTATCTCCGGGACTAGCGGGAGGCCGTGCTACAGATACGCAGTATTTT	CASGLVFLSPGLAGGRATDTQYF
TRBV6-5	.	TRBJ2-1	TRBD2	TGTGCCAGCAGTTACGGGCTAGCGGGAGACAATGAGCAGTTCTTC	CASSYGLAGDNEQFF
TRBV5-5	.	TRBJ1-5	.	TGTGCCAGCAGCTTAACAGATGACCAGCCCCAGCATTTT	CASSLTDDQPQHF
TRBV28	.	TRBJ2-3	TRBD2	TGTGCCAGCCAAATATCCGGACTAGCGGGAGAAAGCACAGATACGCAGTATTTT	CASQISGLAGESTDTQYF
TRBV18	.	TRBJ2-6	.	TGTGCCAGCTCACAACGGGAGAGCCCCTCTGGGGCCAACGTCCTGACTTTC	CASSQRESPSGANVLTF
TRBV7-9	.	TRBJ2-5	.	TGTGCCAGCGAGATGGGGGGTGGGGAGACCCAGTACTTC	CASEMGGGETQYF
TRBV6-5	.	TRBJ2-5	TRBD1	TGTGCCAGCAGTAACCGGGACAGGGCTGGGGGGACCCAGTACTTC	CASSNRDRAGGTQYF
TRBV6-4	.	TRBJ2-1	TRBD2	TGTGCCAGCAGCCCATCGGGAGGGCCGGGCAATGAGCAGTTCTTC	CASSPSGGPGNEQFF
TRBV6-5	.	TRBJ2-7	TRBD1	TGTGCCAGCAGTTACTCCCCCGGGACAGCAGAATACGAGCAGTACTTC	CASSYSPGTAEYEQYF
TRBV30	.	TRBJ1-5	TRBD1	TGTGCCTGGAGTGAGGGACAGGGCGTACAGCCCCAGCATTTT	CAWSEGQGVQPQHF
TRBV6-1	.	TRBJ2-7	TRBD2	TGTGCCAGCAGTGAAGGACTAGCGGAAACCTACGAGCAGTACTTC	CASSEGLAETYEQYF
TRBV6-1	.	TRBJ2-4	.	TGTGCCAGCAGTGAGGTCGAGGGGGGTAAAAACATTCAGTACTTC	CASSEVEGGKNIQYF
TRBV30	.	TRBJ2-1	.	TGTGCCTGGAGTGTAGTTGGGGGCAGCTACAATGAGCAGTTCTTC	CAWSVVGGSYNEQFF
TRBV30	few	TRBJ2-7	.	TGTGCCTGGAGCTGGGGGGAGGAGCAGTACTTC	CAWSWGEEQYF
TRBV7-6	once	TRBJ1-1	.	TGTGCCAGCAGCTTAATGGGGCCGAACACTGAAGCTTTCTTT	CASSLMGPNTEAFF
TRBV4-2	.	TRBJ1-3	TRBD1	TGTGCCAGCAGCCCCCTAGCCGGGACAGCCAGATTCGGAAACACCATATATTTT	CASSPLAGTARFGNTIYF
TRBV5-1	few	TRBJ1-1	.	TGCGCCAGCAGCTTTGTGAGGGGGGATCGCAACACTGAAGCTTTCTTT	CASSFVRGDRNTEAFF
TRBV5-1	.	TRBJ1-1	.	TGCGCCAGCAGCTTCACACGATCGGACACTGAAGCTTTCTTT	CASSFTRSDTEAFF
TRBV29-1	.	TRBJ2-1	.	TGCAGCGTTGATACTAGCCGGGCCAATGAGCAGTTCTTC	CSVDTSRANEQFF
TRBV13	.	TRBJ2-1	TRBD2	TGTGCCAGCAGCTTTCCAGCGGGAGGGGAGCAGTTCTTC	CASSFPAGGEQFF
TRBV7-2	once	TRBJ2-2	TRBD2	TGTGCCAGCAGCGCAACTAGCGCCTACACCGGGGAGCTGTTTTTT	CASSATSAYTGELFF
TRBV10-2	.	TRBJ1-2	.	TGCGCCAGCAGTGAAGGATGGGGTCTCGGCTACACCTTC	CASSEGWGLGYTF
TRBV7-2	once	TRBJ2-5	.	TGTGCCAGCAGCTTAGGACAGTACCAAGAGACCCAGTACTTC	CASSLGQYQETQYF
TRBV9	.	TRBJ2-5	TRBD2	TGTGCCAGCAGCCCCCGGGGACTAGCGGGAGTGGCAGAGACCCAGTACTTC	CASSPRGLAGVAETQYF
TRBV2	few	TRBJ1-4	TRBD1	TGTGCCAGCAGCCAGGACAGGGGGAATGAAAAACTGTTTTTT	CASSQDRGNEKLFF
TRBV18	.	TRBJ1-2	TRBD1	TGTGCCAGCTCGGCCGGGACAGGGGGCCTCTACACCTTC	CASSAGTGGLYTF
TRBV9	.	TRBJ2-3	.	TGTGCCAGCAGCGTAGCCGCTCGGGCAGGCACAGATACGCAGTATTTT	CASSVAARAGTDTQYF
TRBV5-1	.	TRBJ1-1	TRBD1	TGCGCCAGCAGCTTGGCCGACAGGGTGGGCACTGAAGCTTTCTTT	CASSLADRVGTEAFF
TRBV7-6	.	TRBJ2-7	.	TGTGCCAGCGGTCGGTGGCCCTCCTACGAGCAGTACTTC	CASGRWPSYEQYF
TRBV27	.	TRBJ1-6	.	TGTGCCAGCAGTTTTTCAAGGCCAGGGAAAGAGAACTCACCCCTCCACTTT	CASSFSRPGKENSPLHF
TRBV11-2	.	TRBJ1-2	.	TGTGCCAGCAGCTTAGAGTCAGATCGGGGCTACACCTTC	CASSLESDRGYTF
TRBV5-1	few	TRBJ2-1	TRBD2	TGCGCCAGCAGCGCGCCCCCCGGGACTAGCGGGAGGGTTACCTACAATGAGCAGTTCTTC	CASSAPPGTSGRVTYNEQFF
TRBV11-3	.	TRBJ1-1	.	TGTGCCAGCAGCCCCCGGGACATCGGTCGGAACACTGAAGCTTTCTTT	CASSPRDIGRNTEAFF
TRBV10-3	.	TRBJ2-2	TRBD1	TGTGCCATACAGGAAGGGGGCAGGGGGCAGAACGGGGAGCTGTTTTTT	CAIQEGGRGQNGELFF
TRBV4-3	.	TRBJ1-1	.	TGCGCCAGCAGCCTGGCCGGGGACTCTTGGTACATGTGGACTGAAGCTTTCTTT	CASSLAGDSWYMWTEAFF
TRBV2	once	TRBJ1-1	.	TGTGCCAGTGCGAGGGGGGTCACTGAAGCTTTCTTT	CASARGVTEAFF
TRBV2	.	TRBJ2-5	TRBD2	TGTGCCAGCAGCCACAATCCCGGGACTAGCGGGGAAACCCAGTACTTC	CASSHNPGTSGETQYF
TRBV21-1	.	TRBJ2-3	.	TGTGCCAGCAGCAACTCCCGACACGCAATGTACACGACTAGCACAGATACGCAGTATTTT	CASSNSRHAMYTTSTDTQYF
TRBV7-3	.	TRBJ2-2	.	TGTGCCAGCAGCTTCTTCGCGAACACCGGGGAGCTGTTTTTT	CASSFFANTGELFF